Listed here are 14 T cell receptor beta chains from one sample, sequenced in a study of cytotoxic CD8 clonotypes in ibrutinib-treated CLL. Sequencing used immunoSEQ multiplex PCR; TCRdb keeps in-frame clones, though not all of them. The table shows some 50,000 clones, with about 50% occurring only once. The sequences come from PBMCs, collected after 24 months of ibrutinib treatment. These receptors were obtained from a human donor with chronic lymphocytic leukemia.

The chain couples TRBV10-2 to TRBJ2-7, with D perhaps TRBD1 or TRBD2 (6 bases each). CDR3 length: 13 amino acids. The germline CDR1 and CDR2 sequences are WSHSY and SAAADI. The ends were cut back, 3 bases at V and 2 bases at J, with 8 bases in the middle. The CDR3 DNA reads TGCGCCAGCAGTGATGGGGGGCCCTACGAGCAGTACTTC. Translating gives CASSDGGPYEQYF.

This clone was observed once. The V call is TRBV5-1, the J call TRBJ2-1; 10 positions agree with TRBD2. Trimming took 7 bases from V and 5 from J; bases not matched to a gene: 9. The CDR3 is made up of 15 amino acids. Looked up from germline, CDR1 is SGHRS and CDR2 is YFSETQ. CDR3 loop: CASAKAGGTDNEQFF. The CDR3 nucleotides read TGCGCCAGCGCCAAAGCGGGAGGGACCGACAATGAGCAGTTCTTC.

J is TRBJ2-7 and V is TRBV5-4; 8 bases line up with TRBD1. With V trimmed by 4 bases and J by 3 bases, 9 bases remained unmatched. Germline values: CDR1 SGHNT, CDR2 YYREEE (reference sequence). The CDR3 is 15 amino acids. In DNA, the CDR3 is TGTGCCAGCAGCCCGAAGACAGGGGCTAACTACGAGCAGTACTTC. This sequence encodes CASSPKTGANYEQYF.

This rearrangement joins TRBV7-9 to TRBJ2-3; the D gene is possibly TRBD1 (5 bases). Trimming shortened V by 4 bases and J by 4 bases, and 9 bases separated the two germline ends. The CDR3 consists of 13 residues. Germline lookup yields CDR1 SEHNR and CDR2 FQNEAQ (reference sequence). CDR3 sequence: CASSWGGADTQYF. The CDR3 coding sequence is TGTGCCAGCAGCTGGGGCGGTGCAGATACGCAGTATTTT.

The count of this clone is one. The rearrangement joins TRBV28 to TRBJ2-1, with TRBD2 matching 7 bases. Per germline, CDR1 MDHEN and CDR2 SYDVKM. This CDR3 comprises 14 residues. V gave up 6 bases and J gave up 2 bases; unmatched junction bases: 4. CDR3 sequence reads: CASRGGGAYNEQFF. The CDR3, as DNA: TGTGCCAGCAGGGGCGGGGGAGCCTACAATGAGCAGTTCTTC.

The rearrangement uses TRBV15 and TRBJ1-2; 8 positions agree with TRBD1. Germline CDR1 is LNHNV and CDR2 is YYDKDF (reference sequence). The J segment lost 7 bases and the V segment lost 0 bases, leaving 10 bases of the junction unmatched. The CDR3 spans 16 residues. The CDR3 coding sequence is TGTGCCACCAGCAGAGAACCCCCCAGGGGGCTATCTGGCTACACCTTC. This gives the protein CATSREPPRGLSGYTF.

The chain recombines TRBV27 with TRBJ1-1; D is ambiguous. This CDR3 contains 14 residues. Germline CDR1 reads MNHEY; CDR2 reads SMNVEV (reference sequence). Trimming took off 10 bases at V and 4 bases at J, with 19 bases between the two ends. CDR3 region: CANPGQSLFTEAFF. DNA for the CDR3: TGTGCCAACCCCGGGCAGTCCCTTTTCACTGAAGCTTTCTTT.

The chain is built from TRBV5-1 and TRBJ1-4; D gene uncertain. CDR1 and CDR2 (germline): SGHRS, YFSETQ. CDR3 length: 17 amino acids. V lost 1 base and J lost 0, with 13 bases in between. CDR3 in DNA: TGCGCCAGCAGCTTGTATACGATCTCTGCAACTAATGAAAAACTGTTTTTT. Translating gives CASSLYTISATNEKLFF.

The genes are TRBV6-5 and TRBJ1-3, with D unresolved. The germline V and J ends were trimmed by 4 bases and 4 bases, with 8 bases remaining between them. From germline, CDR1 is MNHEY and CDR2 SVGAGI. This CDR3 is 13 amino acids long. The CDR3 nucleotides are TGTGCCAGCAGTTTCGAATGGGGAAACACCATATATTTT. Translating gives CASSFEWGNTIYF.

This clone showed up just a few times. CDR3 in amino acids: CAIRDETSGSYEQYF. In DNA, the CDR3 is TGTGCCATCAGGGACGAAACCTCTGGCTCCTACGAGCAGTACTTC. The V call is TRBV10-3, the J call TRBJ2-7; unclear D gene. Germline V lookup: CDR1 ENHRY, CDR2 SYGVKD. Trimming left V 6 bases short and J 0 bases short, with 15 bases between. The CDR3 covers 15 residues.

This chain connects TRBV6-1 to TRBJ2-7, with TRBD2 matching over 9 bases. The junction had 3 bases not matched to a gene; V was cut back by 5 bases and J by 1 base. This CDR3 has 14 residues. Germline V lookup: CDR1 MNHNS, CDR2 SASEGT. Here the CDR3 reads CASSSGGSSYEQYF. DNA for the CDR3: TGTGCCAGCAGTAGCGGGGGGAGTTCCTACGAGCAGTACTTC.

V is TRBV5-4 and J is TRBJ2-1; 9 bases align to TRBD2. J lost 5 bases, V lost 4 bases, and 7 bases had no gene match. Germline values: CDR1 SGHNT, CDR2 YYREEE (reference sequence). The length of the CDR3 is 15 residues. The CDR3: CASSLGAGGNNEQFF. CDR3 in DNA: TGTGCCAGCAGCCTCGGAGCGGGGGGAAACAATGAGCAGTTCTTC.

The chain recombines TRBV13 with TRBJ2-2, with D hard to call. Trimming removed 6 bases from V and 10 bases from J, with 24 bases in between. The germline V gene has CDR1 PRHDT and CDR2 FYEKMQ (reference sequence). The CDR3 sequence is 16 residues long. CDR3 protein: CASSESQSPTLLELFF. The CDR3 DNA is TGTGCCAGCAGTGAATCGCAGAGTCCCACCCTACTGGAGCTGTTTTTT.

This clone was counted once. The rearrangement joins TRBV6-1 to TRBJ1-1; 7 nucleotides line up with TRBD1. Germline CDR1 reads MNHNS; CDR2 reads SASEGT. The CDR3 consists of 14 residues. The V and J ends lost 10 bases and 0 bases, in that order; junction bases with no gene match: 8. The CDR3 loop reads CATTRQGMNTEAFF. The CDR3 nucleotides read TGTGCCACGACAAGACAGGGAATGAACACTGAAGCTTTCTTT.